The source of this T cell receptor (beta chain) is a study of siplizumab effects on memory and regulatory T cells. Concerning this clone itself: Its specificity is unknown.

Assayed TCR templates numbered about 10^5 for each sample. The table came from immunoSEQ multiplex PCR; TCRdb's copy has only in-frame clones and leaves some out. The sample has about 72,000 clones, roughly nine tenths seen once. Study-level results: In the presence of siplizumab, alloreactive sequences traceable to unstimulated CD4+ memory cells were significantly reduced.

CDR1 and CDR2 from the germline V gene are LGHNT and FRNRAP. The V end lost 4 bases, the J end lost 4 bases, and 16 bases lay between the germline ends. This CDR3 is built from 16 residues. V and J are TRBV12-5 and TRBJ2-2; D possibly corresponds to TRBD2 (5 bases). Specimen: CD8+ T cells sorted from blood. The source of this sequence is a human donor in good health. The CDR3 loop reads CASGSPYTLGTGELFF. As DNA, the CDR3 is TGTGCTAGTGGTTCTCCTTACACACTAGGCACCGGGGAGCTGTTTTTT.